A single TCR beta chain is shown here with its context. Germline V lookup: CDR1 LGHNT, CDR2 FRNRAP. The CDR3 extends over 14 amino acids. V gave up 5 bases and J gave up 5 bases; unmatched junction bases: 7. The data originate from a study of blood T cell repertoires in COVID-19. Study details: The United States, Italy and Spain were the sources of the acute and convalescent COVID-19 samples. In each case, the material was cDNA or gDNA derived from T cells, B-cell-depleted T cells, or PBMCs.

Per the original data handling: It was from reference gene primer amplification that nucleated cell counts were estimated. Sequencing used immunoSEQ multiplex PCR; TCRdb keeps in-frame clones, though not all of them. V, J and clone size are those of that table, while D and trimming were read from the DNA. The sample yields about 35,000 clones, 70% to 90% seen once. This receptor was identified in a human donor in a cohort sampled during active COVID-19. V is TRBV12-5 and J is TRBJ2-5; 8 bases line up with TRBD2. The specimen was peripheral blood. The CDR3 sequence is CASGNGGASETQYF. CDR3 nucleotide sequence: TGTGCTAGTGGTAACGGGGGGGCCTCGGAGACCCAGTACTTC.